The next 11 T cell receptor beta chains were all read from a single sample in a study of blood T cell repertoires in COVID-19. Assay used: immunoSEQ multiplex PCR; TCRdb lists only in-frame clones, some missing. Of fewer than 200,000 clones in the sample, 90% to 95% were seen once. The source material was peripheral blood. The source is a woman aged 50 to 65 with acute or convalescent COVID-19.

V usage is TRBV27 and J usage is TRBJ2-5, with 10 bases that match TRBD2. This CDR3 is built from 15 residues. Germline lookup yields CDR1 MNHEY and CDR2 SMNVEV (reference sequence). V was pared by 4 bases and J by 5 bases, with 7 bases of the junction left unmatched. The CDR3 sequence: CASSSLLAGVETQYF. The CDR3 bases are TGTGCCAGCAGTTCCCTCCTAGCGGGAGTGGAGACCCAGTACTTC.

The V and J genes are TRBV2 and TRBJ2-1, with 11 bases lining up with TRBD2. V lost 3 bases and J lost 10; bases outside the gene matches: 8. CDR3 length: 15 residues. CDR1 and CDR2 (germline): SNHLY, FYNNEI. Here the CDR3 reads CASSDFGTSGGEQFF. CDR3 nucleotide sequence: TGTGCCAGCAGTGATTTCGGGACTAGCGGAGGGGAGCAGTTCTTC.

The V call is TRBV7-2, the J call TRBJ2-5, with D possibly being TRBD2 (6 bases). CDR3 length equals 16 residues. CDR1 and CDR2 from the germline V gene are SGHTA and FQGNSA. Trimming took 3 bases from V and 2 from J, leaving 16 bases between them. This chain's CDR3 is CASSFRGTEPQETQYF. Here the CDR3 DNA reads TGTGCCAGCAGCTTTCGCGGGACGGAACCGCAAGAGACCCAGTACTTC.

The CDR3 loop reads CASRGSSNNSPLHF. CDR3 DNA sequence: TGTGCCAGCCGAGGGTCTTCAAATAATTCACCCCTCCACTTT. The rearrangement joins TRBV25-1 to TRBJ1-6; D call uncertain. Germline V gives CDR1 MGHDK, CDR2 SYGVNS. This CDR3 is 14 amino acids long. Trimming left V 8 bases short and J 5 bases short, with 13 bases between.

The chain couples TRBV28 to TRBJ1-6; 8 nucleotides line up with TRBD1. J was trimmed by 10 bases and V by 4 bases; bases with no gene match: 18. This CDR3 has 18 amino acids. CDR1 and CDR2 from the germline V gene are MDHEN and SYDVKM. CDR3 bases: TGTGCCAGCAGTTCTCTTGCTCTCAGACAGGGGAGGGTGTCACCCCTCCACTTT. Its protein is CASSSLALRQGRVSPLHF.

This clone was seen only a few times. J is TRBJ1-6 and V is TRBV18, with 7 bases aligning to TRBD1. The CDR3 runs to 15 residues. Trimming removed 3 bases from V and 7 bases from J; junction bases left unmatched: 6. Germline V gene data show CDR1 as KGHSH and CDR2 as LQKENI. The CDR3 protein is CASSPSGTENSPLHF. The CDR3 DNA sequence: TGTGCCAGCTCACCGTCCGGGACAGAGAATTCACCCCTCCACTTT.

This chain uses TRBV2 with TRBJ2-1; D remains unclear. This CDR3 has 13 residues. V was cut by 3 bases and J by 1 base, with 4 bases left in between. Germline V gene lookup returns CDR1 SNHLY and CDR2 FYNNEI. CDR3 nucleotides: TGTGCCAGCAGTGACTCTTCCTACAATGAGCAGTTCTTC. Its protein product is CASSDSSYNEQFF.

This sequence joins TRBV7-2 and TRBJ1-3, with D tentatively TRBD1 (5 bases). This CDR3 has 14 amino acids. V was pared by 3 bases and J by 4 bases, with 10 bases between. CDR1 and CDR2 from the germline V gene are SGHTA and FQGNSA. DNA of the CDR3: TGTGCCAGCAGCTTGTGGCAGGGAGGAAACACCATATATTTT. Its protein product is CASSLWQGGNTIYF.

The V call is TRBV5-4, the J call TRBJ2-2; 8 nucleotides match TRBD1. J gave up 5 bases and V 7 bases, and 10 bases lay outside the gene matches. The CDR3 runs to 15 residues. From germline, CDR1 is SGHNT and CDR2 YYREEE (reference sequence). The CDR3 reads CASGSGGPGTGELFF. CDR3 in DNA: TGTGCCAGCGGCTCAGGGGGCCCGGGGACCGGGGAGCTGTTTTTT.

Written as DNA, the CDR3 is TGCGCCAGCAGCCAAGCTAAGCGGTCAAGCTCCTACAATGAGCAGTTCTTC. Translation gives CASSQAKRSSSYNEQFF. V is TRBV4-3 and J is TRBJ2-1; maybe TRBD2 (5 bases). The V gene's germline CDR1 is LGHNA and CDR2 YSLEER. CDR3 size: 17 residues. V lost 1 base and J lost 0, with 13 bases in between.

The gene calls are TRBV11-2 and TRBJ1-6; D remains ambiguous. Germline V CDR1 and CDR2: SGHAT, FQNNGV. This CDR3 has 17 residues. With 6 bases removed from V and 5 bases from J, the gap between germline ends came to 20 bases. Here the CDR3 DNA reads TGTGCCAGCAGGTACGGGGTAAATGCTCTCAATAATTCACCCCTCCACTTT. This translates into CASRYGVNALNNSPLHF.